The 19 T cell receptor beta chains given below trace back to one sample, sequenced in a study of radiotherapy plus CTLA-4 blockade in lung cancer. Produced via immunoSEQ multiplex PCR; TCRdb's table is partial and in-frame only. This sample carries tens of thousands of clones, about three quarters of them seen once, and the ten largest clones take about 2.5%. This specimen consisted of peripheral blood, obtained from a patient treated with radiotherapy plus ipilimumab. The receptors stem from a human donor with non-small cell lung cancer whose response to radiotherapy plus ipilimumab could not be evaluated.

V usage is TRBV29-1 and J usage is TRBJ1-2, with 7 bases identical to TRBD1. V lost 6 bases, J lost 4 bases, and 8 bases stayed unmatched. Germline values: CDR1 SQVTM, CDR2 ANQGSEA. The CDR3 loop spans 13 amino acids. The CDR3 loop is CSVGTATLYGYTF. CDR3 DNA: TGCAGCGTCGGGACAGCCACCCTCTATGGCTACACCTTC.

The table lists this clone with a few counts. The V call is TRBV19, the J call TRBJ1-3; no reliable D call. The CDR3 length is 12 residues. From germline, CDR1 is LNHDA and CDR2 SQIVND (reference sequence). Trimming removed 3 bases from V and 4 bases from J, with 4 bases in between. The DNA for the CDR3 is TGTGCCAGTAGTATGCAGGGAAACACCATATATTTT. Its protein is CASSMQGNTIYF.

CDR3: CASSSDRGDEQYF. CDR3 DNA sequence: TGTGCCAGCAGCTCGGACAGGGGGGACGAGCAGTACTTC. This chain connects TRBV7-9 to TRBJ2-7, with TRBD1 matching 10 bases. CDR3 size: 13 residues. The junction had 2 bases not matched to a gene; V was cut back by 4 bases and J by 5 bases. Germline loops: CDR1 SEHNR, CDR2 FQNEAQ (reference sequence).

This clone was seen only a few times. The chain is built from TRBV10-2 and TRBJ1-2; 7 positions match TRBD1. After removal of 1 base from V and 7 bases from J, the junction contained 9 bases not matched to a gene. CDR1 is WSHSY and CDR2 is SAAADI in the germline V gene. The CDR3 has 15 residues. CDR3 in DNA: TGCGCCAGCAGTGAGTTAGGGGGCGATTTAGGTGGCTACACCTTC. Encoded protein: CASSELGGDLGGYTF.

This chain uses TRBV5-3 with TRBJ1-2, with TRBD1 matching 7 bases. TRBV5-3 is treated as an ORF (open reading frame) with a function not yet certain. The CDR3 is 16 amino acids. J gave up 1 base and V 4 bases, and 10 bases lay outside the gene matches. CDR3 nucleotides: TGTGCCAGAAGCCAAAAGCTGACAGGGCTTAACTATGGCTACACCTTC. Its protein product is CARSQKLTGLNYGYTF.

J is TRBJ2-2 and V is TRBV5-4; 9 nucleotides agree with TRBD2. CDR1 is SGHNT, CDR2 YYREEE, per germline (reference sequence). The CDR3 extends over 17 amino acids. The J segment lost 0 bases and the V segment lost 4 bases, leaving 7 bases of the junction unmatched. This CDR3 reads CASSRAAGGPNTGELFF. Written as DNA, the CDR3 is TGTGCCAGCAGCCGGGCTGCGGGAGGGCCGAACACCGGGGAGCTGTTTTTT.

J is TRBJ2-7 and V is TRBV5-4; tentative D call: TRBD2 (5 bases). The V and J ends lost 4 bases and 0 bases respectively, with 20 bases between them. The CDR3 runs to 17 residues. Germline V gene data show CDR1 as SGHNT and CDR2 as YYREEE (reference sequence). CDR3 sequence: CASSRDLQRDPSYEQYF. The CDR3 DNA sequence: TGTGCCAGCAGCCGAGATTTACAGAGGGATCCCTCCTACGAGCAGTACTTC.

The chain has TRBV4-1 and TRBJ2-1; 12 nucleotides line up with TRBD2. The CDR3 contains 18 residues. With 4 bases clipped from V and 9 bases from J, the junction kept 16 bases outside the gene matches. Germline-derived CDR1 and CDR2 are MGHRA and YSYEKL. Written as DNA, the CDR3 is TGCGCCAGCAGCCCCGGACTAGCGGGAATGCTCTACGGCGGTGAGCAGTTCTTC. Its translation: CASSPGLAGMLYGGEQFF.

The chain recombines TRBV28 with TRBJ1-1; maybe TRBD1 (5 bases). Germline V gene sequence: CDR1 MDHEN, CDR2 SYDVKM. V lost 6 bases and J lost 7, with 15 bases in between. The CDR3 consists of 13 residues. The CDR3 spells CASSPQAGHEAFF. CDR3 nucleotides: TGTGCCAGCAGCCCCCAGGCAGGGCATGAAGCTTTCTTT.

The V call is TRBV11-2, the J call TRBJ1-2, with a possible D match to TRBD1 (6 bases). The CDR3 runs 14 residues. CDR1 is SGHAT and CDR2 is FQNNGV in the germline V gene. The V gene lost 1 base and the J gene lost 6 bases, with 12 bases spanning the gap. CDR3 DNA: TGTGCCAGCAGCTTAGCTCGTTCAGGGGATGGCTACACCTTC. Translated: CASSLARSGDGYTF.

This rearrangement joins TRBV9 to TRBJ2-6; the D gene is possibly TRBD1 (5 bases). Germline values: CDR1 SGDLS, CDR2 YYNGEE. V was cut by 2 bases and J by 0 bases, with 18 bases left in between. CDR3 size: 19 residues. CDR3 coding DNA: TGTGCCAGCAGCGTTACCAATTCCTACGACAGCTCTGGGGCCAACGTCCTGACTTTC. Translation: CASSVTNSYDSSGANVLTF.

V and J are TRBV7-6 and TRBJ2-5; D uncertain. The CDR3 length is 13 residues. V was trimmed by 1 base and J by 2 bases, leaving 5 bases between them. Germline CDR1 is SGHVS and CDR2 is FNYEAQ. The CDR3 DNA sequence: TGTGCCAGCAGCTTAGGCCGGCAAGAGACCCAGTACTTC. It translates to CASSLGRQETQYF. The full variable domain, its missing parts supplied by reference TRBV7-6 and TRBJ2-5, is GAGVSQSPRYKVTKRGQDVALRCDPISGHVSLYWYRQALGQGPEFLTYFNYEAQQDKSGLPNDRFSAERPEGSISTLTIQRTEQRDSAMYRCASSLGRQETQYFGPGTRLLVL.

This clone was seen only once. The CDR3 coding sequence is TGCGCCAGCAGCCCGGACACCTTCTCCTACAATGAGCAGTTCTTC. It yields the protein CASSPDTFSYNEQFF. The rearrangement joins TRBV5-1 to TRBJ2-1, with a weak D call TRBD1 (5 bases). Germline-derived CDR1 and CDR2 are SGHRS and YFSETQ. Trimming took 4 bases from V and 0 from J, leaving 11 bases between them. This CDR3 is 15 amino acids long.

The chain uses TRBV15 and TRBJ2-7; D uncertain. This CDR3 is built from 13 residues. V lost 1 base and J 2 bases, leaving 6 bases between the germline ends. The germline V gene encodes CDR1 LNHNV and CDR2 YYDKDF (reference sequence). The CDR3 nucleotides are TGTGCCACCAGCAGAGGGCACCCCTACGAGCAGTACTTC. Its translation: CATSRGHPYEQYF.

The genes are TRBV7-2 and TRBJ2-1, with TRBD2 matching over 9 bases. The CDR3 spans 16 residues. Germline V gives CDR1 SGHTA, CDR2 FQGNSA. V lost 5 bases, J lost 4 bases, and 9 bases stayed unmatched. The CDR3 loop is CASSLGLAINYNEQFF. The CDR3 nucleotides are TGTGCCAGCAGCCTCGGACTAGCGATTAATTACAATGAGCAGTTCTTC. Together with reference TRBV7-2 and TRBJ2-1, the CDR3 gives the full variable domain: GAGVSQSPSNKVTEKGKDVELRCDPISGHTALYWYRQSLGQGLEFLIYFQGNSAPDKSGLPSDRFSAERTGGSVSTLTIQRTQQEDSAVYLCASSLGLAINYNEQFFGPGTRLTVL.

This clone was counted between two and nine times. The CDR3 loop reads CASSGQGALGYTF. The CDR3 DNA sequence: TGTGCCAGCAGTGGACAGGGGGCCCTTGGCTACACCTTC. The rearrangement uses TRBV2 and TRBJ1-2; 10 positions agree with TRBD1. This CDR3 region has 13 residues. Germline loops: CDR1 SNHLY, CDR2 FYNNEI. Trimming cost V 4 bases and J 7 bases; bases outside gene matches: 3. Variable domain in full (rest from reference TRBV2 and TRBJ1-2): EPEVTQTPSHQVTQMGQEVILRCVPISNHLYFYWYRQILGQKVEFLVSFYNNEISEKSEIFDDQFSVERPDGSNFTLKIRSTKLEDSAMYFCASSGQGALGYTFGSGTRLTVV.

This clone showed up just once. The CDR3 nucleotides read TGCGCCAGCAGCTCATTAGGGGGGGACACTGAAGCTTTCTTT. The encoded protein is CASSSLGGDTEAFF. The genes are TRBV5-1 and TRBJ1-1, with a tentative D call TRBD1 (6 bases). The V gene's germline CDR1 is SGHRS and CDR2 YFSETQ. V was pared by 3 bases and J by 3 bases, with 12 bases between. The CDR3 sequence is 14 residues long.

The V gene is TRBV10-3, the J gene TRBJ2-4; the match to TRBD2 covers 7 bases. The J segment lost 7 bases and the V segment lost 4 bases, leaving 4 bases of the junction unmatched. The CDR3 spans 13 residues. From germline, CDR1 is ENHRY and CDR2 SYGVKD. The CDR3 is CAISVGLVNIQYF. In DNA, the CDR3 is TGTGCCATCAGTGTCGGACTAGTGAACATTCAGTACTTC.

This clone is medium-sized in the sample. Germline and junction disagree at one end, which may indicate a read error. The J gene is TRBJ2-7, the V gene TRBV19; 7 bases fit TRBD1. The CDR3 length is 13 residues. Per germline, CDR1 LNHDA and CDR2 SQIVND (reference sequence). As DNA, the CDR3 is TGTGCCAGCGGTTGGCAGGGGGACCCCCCCGGCCACTTC. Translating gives CASGWQGDPPGHF.